This TCR beta chain was profiled in a study of shared clonotypes between healthy human individuals. Germline loops: CDR1 DFQATT, CDR2 SNEGSKA (reference sequence). Trimming removed 6 bases at V and 14 bases at J, with 14 bases between. The CDR3 runs 10 residues. On this clone: The target antigen is unknown.

The assay was immunoSEQ multiplex PCR, and TCRdb's table has in-frame clones only and misses some. The sample records more than 2,000,000 clones, approximately 93% being singletons. Notes on the study in general: Sharing of clonotypes among donors was expected to vary with sequencing depth.

The chain joins TRBV20-1 to TRBJ2-1; D is possibly TRBD1 or TRBD2 (5 bases each). The material sequenced was naive CD4+ T cells from PBMCs. Subset described: CD45RA+ positively selected. The TCR sequence derives from a man younger than 30 in good health. Some clones in this sample may be carry-over from other donors' samples. Written as DNA, the CDR3 is TGCAGTGCCGGGGCGACACGGGAGTTCTTC. Translation gives CSAGATREFF.